A selection of T cell receptor beta chains follows, all from one sample in a study of Ad26.COV2.S vaccination and SARS-CoV-2 variants. Measured with immunoSEQ multiplex PCR; TCRdb has only the in-frame clones, and not every one. The sample carries about 680,000 clones, 80% to 90% recorded once. Sequenced material: peripheral blood, taken in a trial of Ad26.COV2.S vaccine versus placebo. Source of these receptors: a person aged 18-60 years who received the Ad26.COV2.S COVID-19 vaccine or a placebo. Each CDR3 is given with its conserved first and last residue. The order of the fields is clone size, D gene, V gene, J gene, CDR3 DNA, CDR3 protein. The D gene is left open where the match is weak. The listing skips clone size in some rows; elsewhere it reads once, few, many or a size class.

NA,NA,TRBV18,TRBJ2-3,TGTGCCAGCTCAATGCTCCCTTCGGGCACAGATACGCAGTATTTT,CASSMLPSGTDTQYF
NA,TRBD1,TRBV6-6,TRBJ1-5,TGTGCCAGCAGTTCCAGGGGGGTGAACAATCAGCCCCAGCATTTT,CASSSRGVNNQPQHF
NA,NA,TRBV3-1/TRBV3-2,TRBJ2-4,TGTGCCAGCAGCCAAGATTTGGGGGGAGGAATCCTCAAAAACATTCAGTACTTC,CASSQDLGGGILKNIQYF
NA,NA,TRBV30,TRBJ1-2,TGTGCCTGGGATGGACAGAGGAAGGGCCTGGATGGCTACACCTTC,CAWDGQRKGLDGYTF
NA,NA,TRBV7-2,TRBJ2-1,TGTGCCAGCAGCCCCGTCACAGGATTGACCTACAATGAGCAGTTCTTC,CASSPVTGLTYNEQFF
once,NA,TRBV9,TRBJ1-3,TGTGCCAGCAGCGTAGGAGGCGGCAGGGCGTCTGGAAACACCATATATTTT,CASSVGGGRASGNTIYF
NA,NA,TRBV7-2,TRBJ2-7,TGTGCCAGCAGCTTAGGCGGGGGCGTCGCCTACGAGCAGTACTTC,CASSLGGGVAYEQYF
many,NA,TRBV10-3,TRBJ1-5,TGTGCCATCAGTGAAGCAGGGGTCAGCCAGCCCCAGCATTTT,CAISEAGVSQPQHF
NA,NA,TRBV18,TRBJ1-1,TGTGCCAGCTCCCCGGAGGTGAACACTGAAGCTTTCTTT,CASSPEVNTEAFF
NA,NA,TRBV14,TRBJ1-1,TGTGCCAGCAGCCGTTTTTACAGGATTGAAGCTTTCTTT,CASSRFYRIEAFF
NA,NA,TRBV24-1,TRBJ2-2,TGTGCCACCAGTGACCAACGACAGAACACCGGGGAGCTGTTTTTT,CATSDQRQNTGELFF
NA,NA,TRBV2,TRBJ2-3,TGTGCCAGTATCCGGGACTTAGCGTACACAGATACGCAGTATTTT,CASIRDLAYTDTQYF
NA,NA,TRBV19,TRBJ2-7,TGTGCCAGTAGTCCAGGGGTAACCTACGAGCAGTACTTC,CASSPGVTYEQYF
once,TRBD1,TRBV7-2,TRBJ2-3,TGTGCCAGCAGCTTAGGGGGACAGGGGATTACAGATACGCAGTATTTT,CASSLGGQGITDTQYF
NA,TRBD1,TRBV4-2,TRBJ1-3,TGTGCCAGCAGCCAAGACGGGACAGGGGGAAACACCATATATTTT,CASSQDGTGGNTIYF
NA,NA,TRBV18,TRBJ2-1,TGTGCCAGCTCACCACCCGGTAACAATGAGCAGTTCTTC,CASSPPGNNEQFF
NA,NA,TRBV6-5,TRBJ1-1,TGTGCCAGCAGTTATGACAACGGCGGCACTGAAGCTTTCTTT,CASSYDNGGTEAFF
NA,TRBD1,TRBV6-5,TRBJ2-1,TGTGCCAGCAGTTACTGGCGGGACAGGGCTGGGAATGAGCAGTTCTTC,CASSYWRDRAGNEQFF
NA,NA,TRBV3-1/TRBV3-2,TRBJ2-7,TGTGCCAGCAGCCGACGTAGCTCCTACGAGCAGTACTTC,CASSRRSSYEQYF
NA,NA,TRBV30,TRBJ1-1,TGTGCCTGGAGTGTGCAGTTGAACACTGAAGCTTTCTTT,CAWSVQLNTEAFF
NA,NA,TRBV6-2/TRBV6-3,TRBJ2-3,TGTGCCAGCAGCGAGGGGTCTCACACAGATACGCAGTATTTT,CASSEGSHTDTQYF
NA,NA,TRBV6-5,TRBJ1-6,TGTGCCAGCAGTTACATGCCAGGAGTTAATTCACCCCTCCACTTT,CASSYMPGVNSPLHF
NA,NA,TRBV11-2,TRBJ2-1,TGTGCCAGCAGCTTGAAGGGAATGGGCTACAATGAGCAGTTCTTC,CASSLKGMGYNEQFF
NA,TRBD1,TRBV19,TRBJ2-7,TGTGCCAGTAGCCGGGACAGGGGTTCCTACGAGCAGTACTTC,CASSRDRGSYEQYF
NA,TRBD2,TRBV7-2,TRBJ2-1,TGTGCCAGCAGCGGGGGGGAGGGAAATGAGCAGTTCTTC,CASSGGEGNEQFF
NA,NA,TRBV20-1,TRBJ2-7,TGCAGTGCTAGTCATTACGGGACGAACTCCTACGAGCAGTACTTC,CSASHYGTNSYEQYF
NA,NA,TRBV19,TRBJ1-2,TGTGCCAGTACCCGGGACGGACGCTCCTGGAGAGGCTACACCTTC,CASTRDGRSWRGYTF
NA,NA,TRBV24-1,TRBJ2-7,TGTGCCACCAGTGATGCCCGGGGGATGTACTTC,CATSDARGMYF
NA,TRBD2,TRBV11-2,TRBJ2-2,TGTGCCAGCAGCCTAGCGGGGACCGCGAACACCGGGGAGCTGTTTTTT,CASSLAGTANTGELFF
NA,NA,TRBV5-6,TRBJ2-7,TGTGCCAGCAGCTTGGAGTGGGGACGGACCTACGAGCAGTACTTC,CASSLEWGRTYEQYF
NA,NA,TRBV9,TRBJ1-1,TGTGCCAGCAGCGTAGGCCAGGGGTCGGCTTTCTTT,CASSVGQGSAFF
NA,TRBD2,TRBV19,TRBJ2-3,TGTGCCAGTAGTAGACTAGCGGGGGAAGATACGCAGTATTTT,CASSRLAGEDTQYF
NA,NA,TRBV10-3,TRBJ1-6,TGTGCCACGACAGATGGTTGGGATTCACCCCTCCACTTT,CATTDGWDSPLHF
NA,TRBD1,TRBV5-4,TRBJ1-1,TGTGCCAGCAGCTTGGCCGCAGGGGGCGAGGGAAGAGCTTTCTTT,CASSLAAGGEGRAFF
NA,NA,TRBV7-6,TRBJ2-1,TGTGCCAGCAGCCCGGAGGCTGGCTCCTACAATGAGCAGTTCTTC,CASSPEAGSYNEQFF
once,TRBD1,TRBV6-5,TRBJ2-5,TGTGCCAGCAGCCAAGGGACAGCTCAAGAGACCCAGTACTTC,CASSQGTAQETQYF
NA,TRBD2,TRBV6-6,TRBJ2-5,TGTGCCAGCAGTCGCTCCGGGACTAGCTTATCCCAAGAGACCCAGTACTTC,CASSRSGTSLSQETQYF
NA,NA,TRBV5-1,TRBJ2-1,TGCGCCAGCAGCTTGACGGGGAGACTCTCCTACAATGAGCAGTTCTTC,CASSLTGRLSYNEQFF
NA,TRBD1,TRBV30,TRBJ1-2,TGTGCCTGGAGTGTGGGACAGGGGGCGAATGGCTACACCTTC,CAWSVGQGANGYTF
NA,NA,TRBV6-2/TRBV6-3,TRBJ1-2,TGTGCCAGCAGTCGGACAGAACTCTATGGCTACACCTTC,CASSRTELYGYTF
NA,TRBD1,TRBV28,TRBJ2-3,TGTGCCAGCAGTTTACCCGGGACAGGGATGGAAGATACGCAGTATTTT,CASSLPGTGMEDTQYF
few,NA,TRBV18,TRBJ2-7,TGTGCCAGCTCACCACCGAACTCCTACGAGCAGTACTTC,CASSPPNSYEQYF
NA,TRBD1,TRBV30,TRBJ1-4,TGTGCCTCCGGGACAGTTAATGAAAAACTGTTTTTT,CASGTVNEKLFF
NA,TRBD1,TRBV4-2,TRBJ1-1,TGTGCCAGCAGCCCCGGGACAGGTAGGAGGGACACTGAAGCTTTCTTT,CASSPGTGRRDTEAFF
NA,NA,TRBV6-5,TRBJ2-1,TGTGCCAGCAGCCGATCGACTAGCAATGAGCAGTTCTTC,CASSRSTSNEQFF
NA,TRBD1,TRBV30,TRBJ1-5,TGTGCCTGGAGTCTCCGGACAGGGGAGCAGCCCCAGCATTTT,CAWSLRTGEQPQHF
NA,NA,TRBV5-6,TRBJ2-3,TGTGCCAGCAGCTTGGGGTCTGGCACAGATACGCAGTATTTT,CASSLGSGTDTQYF
NA,NA,TRBV3-1/TRBV3-2,TRBJ1-2,TGTGCCAGCAGCCAAGACCCTGGGCGGGCAGGGCCCTATGGCTACACCTTC,CASSQDPGRAGPYGYTF
once,TRBD2,TRBV18,TRBJ2-1,TGTGCCAGCTCACCTAGCGGGAGGGCCAGGAATGAGCAGTTCTTC,CASSPSGRARNEQFF
NA,NA,TRBV11-1,TRBJ2-1,TGTGCCAGCAGCCCAGAGTCCGTCTCCTACAATGAGCAGTTCTTC,CASSPESVSYNEQFF
NA,TRBD2,TRBV10-2,TRBJ2-5,TGCGCCAGCTCTATGACTAGCGCCCGGGAGACCCAGTACTTC,CASSMTSARETQYF
NA,NA,TRBV11-3,TRBJ2-3,TGTGCCAGCAGCCCAGGTACAGATACGCAGTATTTT,CASSPGTDTQYF
NA,NA,TRBV23-1,TRBJ2-7,TGCGCCAGCCCCTTGAACTCCTACGAGCAGTACTTC,CASPLNSYEQYF
NA,NA,TRBV10-3,TRBJ2-5,TGTGCCATCAGGAATAGCAGGGGCGACCAAGAGACCCAGTACTTC,CAIRNSRGDQETQYF
once,TRBD2,TRBV11-2,TRBJ2-2,TGTGCCAGCAGCCCGAGCGGGAGCGTCGGGGAGCTGTTTTTT,CASSPSGSVGELFF